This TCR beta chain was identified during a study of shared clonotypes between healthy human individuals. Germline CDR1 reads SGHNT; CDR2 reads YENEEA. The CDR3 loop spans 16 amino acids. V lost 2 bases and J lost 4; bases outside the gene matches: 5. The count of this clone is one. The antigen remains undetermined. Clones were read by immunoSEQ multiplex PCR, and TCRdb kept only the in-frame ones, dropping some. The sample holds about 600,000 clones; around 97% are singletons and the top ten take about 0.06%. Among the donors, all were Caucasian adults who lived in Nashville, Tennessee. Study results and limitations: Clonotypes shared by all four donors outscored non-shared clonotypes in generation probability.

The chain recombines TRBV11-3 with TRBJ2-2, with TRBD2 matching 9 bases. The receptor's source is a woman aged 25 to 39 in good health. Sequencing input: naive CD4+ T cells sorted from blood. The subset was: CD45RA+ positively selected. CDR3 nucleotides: TGTGCCAGCAGCTTATCCCTAGCGGGAAGCACCGGGGAGCTGTTTTTT. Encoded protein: CASSLSLAGSTGELFF.